Sequencing of this TCR beta chain was carried out in a study of T cell responses to AZD1222 COVID-19 vaccine. The assay was immunoSEQ multiplex PCR, and TCRdb's table has in-frame clones only and misses some. This table has roughly 200,000 clones, roughly nine tenths appearing once. J gave up 7 bases and V 6 bases, and 9 bases lay outside the gene matches. CDR1 is MRHNA, CDR2 SNTAGT, per germline. This CDR3 comprises 14 residues. Specimen: peripheral blood, collected 28 days after the second AZD1222 dose. This chain connects TRBV6-4 to TRBJ2-1; 7 positions match TRBD2. The TCR sequence derives from an adult who received the AZD1222 COVID-19 vaccine. The CDR3 protein is CASRTTSFSNEQFF. CDR3 DNA sequence: TGTGCCAGCAGGACGACTAGCTTCTCAAATGAGCAGTTCTTC.